This T cell receptor (beta chain) was sequenced during a study of T cell responses to AZD1222 COVID-19 vaccine. Findings and caveats of the study: At baseline, seropositivity was found in only a handful of AZD1222 recipients. Spike-specific TCR repertoires showed rising breadth and depth after two AZD1222 doses. Repertoires in all cases were sampled only once the peak T cell response had passed. Clonal diversity was possibly underestimated, and the donors were mostly white British, with more females.

This table comes from immunoSEQ multiplex PCR, and its TCRdb copy is limited to in-frame clones, with some not included. The table has some 170,000 clones, 90% to 95% seen once. Notes on this clone: Its antigen remains unidentified.

The CDR3 has 15 amino acids. V shed 1 base, J shed 4 bases, and the junction held 5 bases outside the gene matches. Germline lookup yields CDR1 LGHNA and CDR2 YSLEER. The clonotype originates from an adult who received the AZD1222 COVID-19 vaccine. The chain links TRBV4-3 to TRBJ2-5, with TRBD2 matching 8 bases. The sample was peripheral blood, taken 28 days after the second AZD1222 dose. DNA for the CDR3: TGCGCCAGCAGCCAAGGCAGCGGGAGCAGAGAGACCCAGTACTTC. Its translation: CASSQGSGSRETQYF.